The 10 T cell receptor beta chains below come from one sample, sequenced in a study of siplizumab effects on memory and regulatory T cells. Sequencing was performed with immunoSEQ multiplex PCR; in TCRdb, only in-frame clones are kept and a portion is missing. The sample lists approximately 94,000 clones, roughly 93% seen once, with 6% to 7% in the top ten. The source material was CD8+ T cells sorted from blood. The receptors were sampled from a human donor in good health.

The chain links TRBV29-1 to TRBJ1-1; tentative D call: TRBD1 (5 bases). The CDR3 is 17 residues long. Trimming took 7 bases from V and 2 from J, leaving 26 bases between them. CDR1 and CDR2 from the germline V gene are SQVTM and ANQGSEA. The CDR3 region has the DNA TGCAGCGCCAGGGAAGTGACGAAAGAGCCCTTAAACACTGAAGCTTTCTTT. It specifies CSAREVTKEPLNTEAFF. The variable domain in full, with the rest retrieved from reference TRBV29-1 and TRBJ1-1, is SAVISQKPSRDICQRGTSLTIQCQVDSQVTMMFWYRQQPGQSLTLIATANQGSEATYESGFVIDKFPISRPNLTFSTLTVSNMSPEDSSIYLCSAREVTKEPLNTEAFFGQGTRLTVV.

The genes are TRBV27 and TRBJ2-7; a weak D match, TRBD1 (5 bases). The CDR3 runs 13 residues. V was cut by 5 bases and J by 0 bases, with 8 bases left in between. Germline CDR1 reads MNHEY; CDR2 reads SMNVEV (reference sequence). The DNA for the CDR3 is TGTGCCAGCAGTAAGACAGACTCCTACGAGCAGTACTTC. It is translated as CASSKTDSYEQYF.

The rearrangement links TRBV13 to TRBJ1-4; maybe TRBD1 (5 bases). The CDR3 is 15 residues long. V was shortened by 4 bases and J by 2 bases, with 11 bases between the two germline ends. Germline V lookup: CDR1 PRHDT, CDR2 FYEKMQ (reference sequence). The CDR3 reads CASSSSGGTNEKLFF. DNA for the CDR3: TGTGCCAGCAGCTCCTCGGGGGGGACTAATGAAAAACTGTTTTTT.

The rearrangement links TRBV18 to TRBJ2-7, with TRBD1 as a possible D gene (5 bases). Germline lookup yields CDR1 KGHSH and CDR2 LQKENI. There are 17 residues in the CDR3. V was cut by 1 base and J by 0 bases, with 16 bases left in between. CDR3 amino acids: CASSPLPLQVDSYEQYF. CDR3 sequence (DNA): TGTGCCAGCTCACCACTTCCGTTACAGGTCGACTCCTACGAGCAGTACTTC.

This clone has a single count. V is TRBV30 and J is TRBJ2-6, with TRBD2 as a possible D gene (5 bases). The V and J ends lost 8 bases and 1 base respectively, with 18 bases between them. Germline V gene sequence: CDR1 GTSNPN, CDR2 SVGIG (reference sequence). The CDR3 runs 16 residues. CDR3 amino acids: CAGPLTAGSGANVLTF. CDR3 sequence (DNA): TGTGCCGGGCCCCTTACGGCGGGTTCTGGGGCCAACGTCCTGACTTTC.

The rearrangement uses TRBV7-6 and TRBJ2-5; no reliable D call. Germline assignment: CDR1 SGHVS and CDR2 FNYEAQ. The length of the CDR3 is 11 residues. V lost 4 bases and J lost 5, with 5 bases in between. The CDR3 spells CASSSRETQYF. The CDR3 DNA reads TGTGCCAGCAGCTCAAGGGAGACCCAGTACTTC.

This clone was detected only once. The rearrangement joins TRBV19 to TRBJ1-1; possible D gene TRBD1, 5 bases. In germline, CDR1 is LNHDA, CDR2 SQIVND (reference sequence). The V gene lost 3 bases and the J gene lost 3 bases, with 17 bases spanning the gap. The CDR3 length is 16 residues. CDR3 sequence reads: CASSIWVGPGDTEAFF. The CDR3 DNA follows: TGTGCCAGTAGTATTTGGGTGGGACCGGGGGACACTGAAGCTTTCTTT.

DNA of the CDR3: TGTGCCAGCAGTTTACTAGCGCTGACCTACGAGCAGTACTTC. Translated: CASSLLALTYEQYF. The chain recombines TRBV6-1 with TRBJ2-7; 7 bases align to TRBD2. Trimming removed 5 bases from V and 2 bases from J; junction bases left unmatched: 6. This CDR3 contains 14 residues. Germline V CDR1 and CDR2: MNHNS, SASEGT.

For the CDR3, the DNA is TGTGCCAGCAGCGGAGGGACAGGGCCTTGGGGGGCCAACGTCCTGACTTTC. Protein: CASSGGTGPWGANVLTF. The rearrangement links TRBV2 to TRBJ2-6; TRBD1 matches at 9 bases. V lost 6 bases to trimming and J lost 4 bases; unmatched junction nucleotides: 10. Germline-derived CDR1 and CDR2 are SNHLY and FYNNEI. The CDR3 length is 17 residues.

The chain employs TRBV5-6 and TRBJ2-6; possible D gene TRBD1, 6 bases. The CDR3 has 19 residues. V lost 0 bases and J 4 bases, leaving 20 bases between the germline ends. CDR1 and CDR2 (germline): SGHDT, YYEEEE. CDR3 loop: CASSLGPGGKGVGANVLTF. Written as DNA, the CDR3 is TGTGCCAGCAGCTTGGGACCCGGTGGGAAGGGGGTCGGGGCCAACGTCCTGACTTTC.